Presented here are 23 T cell receptor beta chains from one specimen sequenced in a study of shared clonotypes between healthy human individuals. Produced via immunoSEQ multiplex PCR; TCRdb's table is partial and in-frame only. The sample lists 2 million to 3 million clones; roughly 93% were seen once. Sequenced material: naive CD4+ T cells from PBMCs. Subset reported: CD45RA+ positively selected. The receptors here all came from a man between 18 and 35 years old in good health. Some clones in this sample may be carry-over from other donors' samples.

This rearrangement joins TRBV2 to TRBJ1-4; D remains unclear. Germline-derived CDR1 and CDR2 are SNHLY and FYNNEI. Trimming took off 1 base at V and 10 bases at J, with 10 bases between the two ends. The CDR3 runs 13 residues. CDR3 in DNA: TGTGCCAGCAGTGAAGGACCTTCCGGAAAACTGTTTTTT. It translates to CASSEGPSGKLFF.

The CDR3 protein is CASNQAGRETQYF. In DNA form, the CDR3 reads TGTGCCAGCAATCAAGCGGGTCGGGAGACCCAGTACTTC. The rearrangement links TRBV28 to TRBJ2-5, with D possibly matching TRBD2 (6 bases). V was pared by 7 bases and J by 5 bases, with 14 bases between. Germline V lookup: CDR1 MDHEN, CDR2 SYDVKM. CDR3 length: 13 amino acids.

This clone occurred once. The V call is TRBV30, the J call TRBJ2-7; 12 bases map to TRBD2. CDR1 is GTSNPN, CDR2 SVGIG, per germline (reference sequence). Trimming removed 2 bases from V and 4 bases from J; junction bases left unmatched: 6. The length of the CDR3 is 15 residues. The CDR3 reads CAWSPGLAGWYEQYF. DNA of the CDR3: TGTGCCTGGAGTCCAGGACTAGCGGGATGGTACGAGCAGTACTTC.

This chain joins TRBV7-9 and TRBJ1-4; D unresolved. The ends were cut back, 2 bases at V and 1 base at J, with 5 bases in the middle. CDR3 length: 14 amino acids. The germline CDR1 and CDR2 sequences are SEHNR and FQNEAQ (reference sequence). CDR3 sequence reads: CASSLIRTNEKLFF. The CDR3 coding sequence is TGTGCCAGCAGCTTAATCAGAACTAATGAAAAACTGTTTTTT.

This rearrangement joins TRBV7-7 to TRBJ2-5; D is unclear. Germline CDR1 is SSHAT and CDR2 is FNYEAQ (reference sequence). Trimming took 2 bases from V and 1 from J, leaving 11 bases between them. This CDR3 region has 15 residues. The CDR3: CASSLRDTFQETQYF. CDR3 DNA sequence: TGTGCCAGCAGCTTACGCGACACCTTCCAAGAGACCCAGTACTTC.

The chain recombines TRBV4-2 with TRBJ2-1; D unclear. V shed 3 bases and J shed 5 bases, with 14 bases lying between them. Germline CDR1 and CDR2: LGHNA and YNFKEQ. The CDR3 spans 15 residues. CDR3: CASSHPGIRDNEQFF. The CDR3 DNA is TGTGCCAGCAGCCATCCAGGAATCAGAGACAATGAGCAGTTCTTC.

The chain recombines TRBV2 with TRBJ1-1; TRBD1 might be the D (5 bases). Per germline, CDR1 SNHLY and CDR2 FYNNEI. The CDR3 is 15 amino acids. Trimming left V 0 bases short and J 0 bases short, with 8 bases between. The CDR3 protein is CASSEAGPLNTEAFF. The CDR3 DNA reads as TGTGCCAGCAGTGAAGCGGGACCCTTGAACACTGAAGCTTTCTTT.

This clone has only a few counts. The rearrangement links TRBV5-1 to TRBJ1-1; D is unclear. This CDR3 contains 15 residues. Germline V gene lookup returns CDR1 SGHRS and CDR2 YFSETQ. Trimming stripped 3 bases from V and 6 bases from J, with 18 bases between. The CDR3 here is CASSYGAPRDPEAFF. The CDR3 region has the DNA TGCGCCAGCAGCTACGGAGCCCCCAGAGACCCTGAAGCTTTCTTT.

The chain couples TRBV11-2 to TRBJ1-2; D is possibly TRBD1 (6 bases). The CDR3 consists of 18 residues. The V gene lost 0 bases and the J gene lost 4 bases, with 21 bases spanning the gap. The germline V gene has CDR1 SGHAT and CDR2 FQNNGV. The CDR3 DNA sequence: TGTGCCAGCAGCTTAGATCGGGGGCTGGTCGTTAGGTCCTATGGCTACACCTTC. Translated: CASSLDRGLVVRSYGYTF.

As to this clone: Other DNA sequences within the sample encode an identical CDR3. This chain uses TRBV18 with TRBJ2-7; D is perhaps TRBD1 or TRBD2 (5 bases each). The length of the CDR3 is 14 residues. Germline-derived CDR1 and CDR2 are KGHSH and LQKENI. V was shortened by 2 bases and J by 2 bases, with 10 bases between the two germline ends. The CDR3 sequence: CASSPRDGPYEQYF. The DNA of the CDR3 is TGTGCCAGCTCACCAAGGGACGGACCCTACGAGCAGTACTTC.

The V and J genes are TRBV18 and TRBJ1-2, with 7 bases fitting TRBD1. The CDR3 consists of 15 residues. Looked up from germline, CDR1 is KGHSH and CDR2 is LQKENI. V gave up 3 bases and J gave up 5 bases; unmatched junction bases: 9. DNA for the CDR3: TGTGCCAGCTCACCCCTTAATGACAGGGAATATGGCTACACCTTC. This sequence encodes CASSPLNDREYGYTF.

The chain carries TRBV2 and TRBJ2-5; 9 bases map to TRBD1. Per germline, CDR1 SNHLY and CDR2 FYNNEI. The ends lost 8 bases at V and 4 bases at J; junction bases unmatched: 11. The CDR3 covers 15 residues. The chain's CDR3 is CASRQDRGWGETQYF. In DNA, the CDR3 is TGTGCCAGCCGTCAGGACAGGGGCTGGGGAGAGACCCAGTACTTC.

Written as DNA, the CDR3 is TGTGCCAGTGCCGTGGCATTTAGCTCCTACGAGCAGTACTTC. This encodes CASAVAFSSYEQYF. The chain combines TRBV19 with TRBJ2-7; D call uncertain. Germline-derived CDR1 and CDR2 are LNHDA and SQIVND (reference sequence). This CDR3 is built from 14 residues. V was trimmed by 8 bases and J by 0 bases, leaving 14 bases between them. Filled out from reference TRBV19 and TRBJ2-7, the complete variable domain reads DGGITQSPKYLFRKEGQNVTLSCEQNLNHDAMYWYRQDPGQGLRLIYYSQIVNDFQKGDIAEGYSVSREKKESFPLTVTSAQKNPTAFYLCASAVAFSSYEQYFGPGTRLTVT.

The rearrangement links TRBV7-2 to TRBJ1-1; the match to TRBD1 covers 9 bases. Germline trimming cut 0 bases from V and 1 base from J; bases unmatched to any gene: 6. Per the germline V gene, CDR1 is SGHTA and CDR2 is FQGNSA. There are 17 residues in the CDR3. This CDR3 is CASSLAYRGQGNTEAFF. The DNA of the CDR3 is TGTGCCAGCAGCTTAGCCTATCGGGGACAGGGGAACACTGAAGCTTTCTTT.

CDR3 loop: CASSFDSGINEQYF. The CDR3, as DNA: TGTGCCAGCAGTTTTGATAGCGGGATAAACGAGCAGTACTTC. V and J are TRBV6-5 and TRBJ2-5, with TRBD2 matching 8 bases. The J call is in doubt because the DNA end fits TRBJ2-7 better. This CDR3 region has 14 residues. The germline V gene encodes CDR1 MNHEY and CDR2 SVGAGI.

This chain joins TRBV6-1 and TRBJ1-5; 8 bases are a match to TRBD1. The germline CDR1 and CDR2 sequences are MNHNS and SASEGT. CDR3 length: 15 residues. Losses at the gene ends were 7 bases for V and 2 bases for J; bases not matched to a gene: 7. The CDR3 nucleotides read TGTGCCAGCACCGGGGACAGGCGAGGCAATCAGCCCCAGCATTTT. It yields the protein CASTGDRRGNQPQHF.

The chain employs TRBV5-6 and TRBJ1-3; D not certain. Germline CDR1 SGHDT, CDR2 YYEEEE. CDR3 length equals 14 residues. Deletions cut 9 bases from V and 0 bases from J, with 13 bases between. The CDR3 DNA sequence: TGTGCCACCAAGACACCGTTCTCTGGAAACACCATATATTTT. This encodes CATKTPFSGNTIYF. Looking up the rest from reference TRBV5-6 and TRBJ1-3 gives the full variable domain: DAGVTQSPTHLIKTRGQQVTLRCSPKSGHDTVSWYQQALGQGPQFIFQYYEEEERQRGNFPDRFSGHQFPNYSSELNVNALLLGDSALYLCATKTPFSGNTIYFGEGSWLTVV.

The chain links TRBV5-1 to TRBJ2-7; 8 positions match TRBD1. Germline CDR1 SGHRS, CDR2 YFSETQ. V shed 5 bases, J shed 1 base, and the junction held 5 bases outside the gene matches. This CDR3 is 14 amino acids long. This CDR3 is CASRIWDRSYEQYF. DNA for the CDR3: TGCGCCAGCAGAATCTGGGACAGGTCCTACGAGCAGTACTTC.

V gene TRBV14 combines with J gene TRBJ1-1, with D uncertain. In germline, CDR1 is SGHDN, CDR2 FVKESK. The length of the CDR3 is 17 residues. Trimming stripped 0 bases from V and 1 base from J, with 15 bases between. CDR3 protein: CASSQEESGWRNTEAFF. In DNA form, the CDR3 reads TGTGCCAGCAGCCAAGAAGAGTCTGGGTGGCGGAACACTGAAGCTTTCTTT.

This chain connects TRBV6-6 to TRBJ2-7; D remains ambiguous. The V gene's germline CDR1 is MNHNY and CDR2 SVGAGI (reference sequence). The CDR3 is 12 amino acids. The V end was cut by 0 bases, the J end by 7 bases, with 7 bases between. This CDR3 reads CASSYSKEEQYF. For the CDR3, the DNA is TGTGCCAGCAGTTACTCGAAGGAAGAGCAGTACTTC.

This chain links TRBV7-3 with TRBJ2-7, with D possibly being TRBD1 or TRBD2 (5 bases each). In germline, CDR1 is SGHTA, CDR2 FQGTGA. Trimming shortened V by 5 bases and J by 2 bases, and 16 bases separated the two germline ends. The CDR3 runs 15 residues. DNA of the CDR3: TGTGCCAGCAGCGCCCGGGGCGGGTCAACCTACGAGCAGTACTTC. This translates into CASSARGGSTYEQYF.

V and J are TRBV5-1 and TRBJ2-5; 8 nucleotides align to TRBD1. Germline lookup yields CDR1 SGHRS and CDR2 YFSETQ. The CDR3 is made up of 15 amino acids. V trimming: 5 bases; J trimming: 7 bases; junction bases outside the gene matches: 13. CDR3 nucleotides: TGCGCCAGCAGAGGACACGGACAGGGAGAAGGGACCCAGTACTTC. This sequence encodes CASRGHGQGEGTQYF.

The table lists this clone with a count of one. This sample also contains other DNA sequences that code for the same CDR3. The V call is TRBV18, the J call TRBJ2-1; D may be TRBD1 (5 bases). The V gene's germline CDR1 is KGHSH and CDR2 LQKENI. V was trimmed by 3 bases and J by 4 bases, leaving 7 bases between them. This CDR3 is 13 amino acids long. CDR3 region: CASSPGQYNEQFF. CDR3 in DNA: TGTGCCAGCTCACCTGGACAATACAATGAGCAGTTCTTC.